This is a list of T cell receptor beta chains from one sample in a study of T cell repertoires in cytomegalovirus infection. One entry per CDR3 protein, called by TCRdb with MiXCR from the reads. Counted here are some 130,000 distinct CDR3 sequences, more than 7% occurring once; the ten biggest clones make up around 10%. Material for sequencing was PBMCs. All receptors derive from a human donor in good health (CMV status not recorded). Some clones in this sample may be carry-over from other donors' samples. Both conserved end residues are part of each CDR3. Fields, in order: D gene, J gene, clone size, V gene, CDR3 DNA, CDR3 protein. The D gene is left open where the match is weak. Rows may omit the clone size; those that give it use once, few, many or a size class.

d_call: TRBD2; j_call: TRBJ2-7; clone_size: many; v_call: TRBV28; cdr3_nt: TGTGCCAGCAGTTTATTCCGACTAGCGGGGGGTCCACGAATCGACTACGAGCAGTACTTC; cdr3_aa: CASSLFRLAGGPRIDYEQYF
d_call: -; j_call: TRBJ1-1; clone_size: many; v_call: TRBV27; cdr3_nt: TGTGCCAGCAGTTTATATCCGGGGACTGAAGCTTTCTTT; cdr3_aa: CASSLYPGTEAFF
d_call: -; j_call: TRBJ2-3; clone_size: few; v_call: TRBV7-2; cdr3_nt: TGTGCCAGCACCCACGGCCTGATCACAGATACGCAGTATTTT; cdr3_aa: CASTHGLITDTQYF
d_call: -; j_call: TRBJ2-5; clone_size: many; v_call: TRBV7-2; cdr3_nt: TGTGCCAGCAGCTTAGTTGGGATCGAGACCCAGTACTTC; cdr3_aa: CASSLVGIETQYF
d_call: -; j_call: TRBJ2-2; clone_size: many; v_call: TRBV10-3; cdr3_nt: TGTGCCATCAGCGAGTGGAACACCGGGGAGCTGTTTTTT; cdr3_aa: CAISEWNTGELFF
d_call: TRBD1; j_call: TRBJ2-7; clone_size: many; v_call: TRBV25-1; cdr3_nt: TGTGCCAGCACCCCGGCCGGGACAGGAACCTACGAGCAGTACTTC; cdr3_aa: CASTPAGTGTYEQYF
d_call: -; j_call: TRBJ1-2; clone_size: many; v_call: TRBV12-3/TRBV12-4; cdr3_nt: TGTGCCAGCAGTTTTTGGGCAGGAGGCGCCTTTGGCTACACCTTC; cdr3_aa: CASSFWAGGAFGYTF
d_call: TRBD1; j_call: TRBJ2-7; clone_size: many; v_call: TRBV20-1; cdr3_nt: TGCAGTGCCCCCAGGACAGGGAGCTCCTACGAGCAGTACTTC; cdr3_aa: CSAPRTGSSYEQYF
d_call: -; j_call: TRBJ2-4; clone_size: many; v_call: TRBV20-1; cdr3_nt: TGCAGTGCTACCTCCCGGGCAAAAAACATTCAGTACTTC; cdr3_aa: CSATSRAKNIQYF
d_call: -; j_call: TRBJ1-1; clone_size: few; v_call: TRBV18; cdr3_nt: TGTGCCAGCTCACCAACGCTTGGCAGAATGAACACTGAAGCTTTCTTT; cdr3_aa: CASSPTLGRMNTEAFF
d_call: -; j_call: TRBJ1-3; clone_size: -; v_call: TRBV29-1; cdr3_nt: TGCAGCGTTGACAATGGAGGAAACACCATATATTTT; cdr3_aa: CSVDNGGNTIYF
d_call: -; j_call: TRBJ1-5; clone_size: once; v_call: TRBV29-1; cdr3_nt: TGCAGCGTTGCGTCTAATAGCAATCAGCCCCAGCATTTT; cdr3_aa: CSVASNSNQPQHF
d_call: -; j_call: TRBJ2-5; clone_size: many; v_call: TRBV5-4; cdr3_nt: TGTGCCAGCAGCCCCCGGTTGAGAGATATCCAAGAGACCCAGTACTTC; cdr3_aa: CASSPRLRDIQETQYF
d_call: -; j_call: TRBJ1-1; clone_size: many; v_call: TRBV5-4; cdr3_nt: TGTGCCAGCAGTTTACCGGGCATGAACACTGAAGCTTTCTTT; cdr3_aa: CASSLPGMNTEAFF
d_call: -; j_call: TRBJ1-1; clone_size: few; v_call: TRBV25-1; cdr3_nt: TGTGCCAGCAGTGAATTCACGGGGACTGAAGCTTTCTTT; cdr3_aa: CASSEFTGTEAFF
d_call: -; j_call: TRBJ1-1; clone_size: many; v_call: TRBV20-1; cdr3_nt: TGCAGTGCTAGAGATTTGGCCAGGCGGTGGCGAAACACTGAAGCTTTCTTT; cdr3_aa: CSARDLARRWRNTEAFF
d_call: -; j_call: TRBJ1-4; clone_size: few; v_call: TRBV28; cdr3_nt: TGTGCCAGCAGCCCAGGGAGTCGGGCAGGGACTCGGGAAAAACTGTTTTTT; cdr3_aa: CASSPGSRAGTREKLFF
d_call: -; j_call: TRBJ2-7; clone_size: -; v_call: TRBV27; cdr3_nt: TGTGCCAGCAGTTTATCAGCCACAGACGAGCAGTACTTC; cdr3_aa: CASSLSATDEQYF
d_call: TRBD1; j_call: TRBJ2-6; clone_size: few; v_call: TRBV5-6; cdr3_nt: TGTGCCAGCAGCTTAGGGACAGGGATAACTGGGGCCAACGTCCTGACTTTC; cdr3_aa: CASSLGTGITGANVLTF
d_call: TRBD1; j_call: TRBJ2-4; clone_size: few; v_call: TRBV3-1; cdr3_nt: TGTGCCAGCAGCCCGGGACAGGGGCGAAACATTCAGTACTTC; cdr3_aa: CASSPGQGRNIQYF
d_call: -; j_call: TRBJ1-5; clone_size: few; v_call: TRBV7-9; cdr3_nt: TGTGCCAGCAGCTTTGGGACACTAAATCAGCCCCAGCATTTT; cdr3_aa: CASSFGTLNQPQHF
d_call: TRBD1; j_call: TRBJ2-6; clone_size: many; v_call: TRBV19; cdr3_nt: TGTGCCAGTATCTCACAGGGGGCTGGGGCCAACGTCCTGACTTTC; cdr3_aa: CASISQGAGANVLTF
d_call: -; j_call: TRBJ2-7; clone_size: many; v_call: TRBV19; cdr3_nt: TGTGCCAGTAGTACTGGGACAAACTACGAGCAGTACTTC; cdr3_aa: CASSTGTNYEQYF
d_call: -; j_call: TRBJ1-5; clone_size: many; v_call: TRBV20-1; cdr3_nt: TGCAGTGCTAGAGACTACCTAGTTGGGTATAGCAATCAGCCCCAGCATTTT; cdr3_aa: CSARDYLVGYSNQPQHF